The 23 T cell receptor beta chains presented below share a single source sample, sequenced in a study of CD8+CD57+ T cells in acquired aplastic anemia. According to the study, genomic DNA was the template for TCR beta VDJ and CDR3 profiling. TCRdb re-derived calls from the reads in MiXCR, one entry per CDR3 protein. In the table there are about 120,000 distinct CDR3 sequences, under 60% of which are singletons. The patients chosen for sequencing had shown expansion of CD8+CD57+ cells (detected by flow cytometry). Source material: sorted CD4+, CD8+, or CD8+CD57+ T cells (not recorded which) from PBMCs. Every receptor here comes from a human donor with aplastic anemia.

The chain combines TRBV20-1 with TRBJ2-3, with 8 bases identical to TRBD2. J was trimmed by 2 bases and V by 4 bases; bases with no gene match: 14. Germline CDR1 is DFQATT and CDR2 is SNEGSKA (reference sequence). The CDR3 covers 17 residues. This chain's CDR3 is CSAIFQRETEFTDTQYF. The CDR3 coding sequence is TGCAGTGCTATCTTCCAGCGGGAGACAGAATTCACAGATACGCAGTATTTT.

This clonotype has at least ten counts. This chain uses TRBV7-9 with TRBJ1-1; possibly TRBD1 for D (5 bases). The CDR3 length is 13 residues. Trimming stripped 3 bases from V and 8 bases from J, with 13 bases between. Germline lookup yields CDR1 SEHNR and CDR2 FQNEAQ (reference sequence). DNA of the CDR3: TGTGCCAGCAGCTTTTTGGGGGAAGCCGAAGCTTTCTTT. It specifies CASSFLGEAEAFF.

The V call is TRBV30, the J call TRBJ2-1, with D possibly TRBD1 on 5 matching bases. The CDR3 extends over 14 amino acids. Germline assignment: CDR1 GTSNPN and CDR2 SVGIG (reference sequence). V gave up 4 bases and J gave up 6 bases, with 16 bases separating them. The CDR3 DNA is TGTGCCTGGACCGCAGGGTGGGGTTCCAATGAGCAGTTCTTC. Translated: CAWTAGWGSNEQFF. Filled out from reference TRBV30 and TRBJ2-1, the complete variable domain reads SQTIHQWPATLVQPVGSPLSLECTVEGTSNPNLYWYRQAAGRGLQLLFYSVGIGQISSEVPQNLSASRPQDRQFILSSKKLLLSDSGFYLCAWTAGWGSNEQFFGPGTRLTVL.

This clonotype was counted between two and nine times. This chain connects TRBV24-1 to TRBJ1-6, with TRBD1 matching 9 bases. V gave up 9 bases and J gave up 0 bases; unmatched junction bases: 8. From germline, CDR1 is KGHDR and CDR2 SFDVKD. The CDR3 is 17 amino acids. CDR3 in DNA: TGTGCCACCGCTGACAGGGGGACGAGCTCCTATAATTCACCCCTCCACTTT. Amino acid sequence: CATADRGTSSYNSPLHF.

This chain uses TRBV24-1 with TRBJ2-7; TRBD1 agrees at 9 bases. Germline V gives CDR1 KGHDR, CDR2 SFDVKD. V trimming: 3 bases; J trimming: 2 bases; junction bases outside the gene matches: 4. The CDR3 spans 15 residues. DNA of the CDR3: TGTGCCACCAGTGATCCGGGACAGGGAGCCTACGAGCAGTACTTC. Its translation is CATSDPGQGAYEQYF.

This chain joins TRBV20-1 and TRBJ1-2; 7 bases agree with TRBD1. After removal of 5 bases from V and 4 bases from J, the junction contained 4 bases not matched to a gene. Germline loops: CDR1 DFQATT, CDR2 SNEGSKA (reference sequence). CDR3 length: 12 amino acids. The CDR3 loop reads CSAGDSFYGYTF. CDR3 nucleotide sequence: TGCAGTGCTGGGGACAGCTTCTATGGCTACACCTTC.

In nucleotides, the CDR3 is TGTGCCACCAGCAGAGACAGGGGGAGATATGGCTACACCTTC. Its protein is CATSRDRGRYGYTF. The chain carries TRBV15 and TRBJ1-2; 7 nucleotides line up with TRBD1. This CDR3 contains 14 residues. V lost 0 bases to trimming and J lost 5 bases; unmatched junction nucleotides: 3. CDR1 is LNHNV and CDR2 is YYDKDF in the germline V gene (reference sequence). Full variable domain (rest looked up from reference TRBV15 and TRBJ1-2): DAMVIQNPRYQVTQFGKPVTLSCSQTLNHNVMYWYQQKSSQAPKLLFHYYDKDFNNEADTPDNFQSRRPNTSFCFLDIRSPGLGDTAMYLCATSRDRGRYGYTFGSGTRLTVV.

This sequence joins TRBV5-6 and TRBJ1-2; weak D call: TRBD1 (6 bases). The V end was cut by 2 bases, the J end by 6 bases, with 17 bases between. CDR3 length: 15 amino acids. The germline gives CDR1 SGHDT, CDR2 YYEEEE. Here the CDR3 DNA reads TGTGCCAGCAGCTTCCTCGACAGTAAGGGGGATGGCTACACCTTC. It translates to CASSFLDSKGDGYTF.

CDR3 in amino acids: CATSDLSATRNEKLFF. The CDR3 DNA sequence: TGTGCCACCAGTGATTTGTCGGCGACACGGAATGAAAAACTGTTTTTT. The chain employs TRBV24-1 and TRBJ1-4; D unresolved. V lost 0 bases, J lost 5 bases, and 12 bases lay in between. The length of the CDR3 is 16 residues. Looked up from germline, CDR1 is KGHDR and CDR2 is SFDVKD.

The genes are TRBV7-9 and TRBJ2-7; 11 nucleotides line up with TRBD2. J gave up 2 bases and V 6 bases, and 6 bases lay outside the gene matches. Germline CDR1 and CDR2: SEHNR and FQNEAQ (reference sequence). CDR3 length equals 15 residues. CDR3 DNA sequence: TGTGCCAGCAGGGACACTAGCGGGAGCACCTACGAGCAGTACTTC. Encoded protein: CASRDTSGSTYEQYF.

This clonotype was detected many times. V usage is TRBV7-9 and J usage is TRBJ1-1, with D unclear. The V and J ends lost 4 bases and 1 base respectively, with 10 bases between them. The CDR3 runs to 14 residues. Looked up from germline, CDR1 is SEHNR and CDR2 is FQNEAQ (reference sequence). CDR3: CASSSPVRNTEAFF. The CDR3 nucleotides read TGTGCCAGCAGCTCCCCGGTGAGGAACACTGAAGCTTTCTTT.

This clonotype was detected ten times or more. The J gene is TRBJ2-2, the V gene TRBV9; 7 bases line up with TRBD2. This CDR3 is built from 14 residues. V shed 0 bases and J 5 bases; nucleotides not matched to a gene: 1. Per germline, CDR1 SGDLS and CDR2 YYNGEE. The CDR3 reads CASSVGGGTGELFF. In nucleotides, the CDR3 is TGTGCCAGCAGCGTAGGGGGGGGGACCGGGGAGCTGTTTTTT.

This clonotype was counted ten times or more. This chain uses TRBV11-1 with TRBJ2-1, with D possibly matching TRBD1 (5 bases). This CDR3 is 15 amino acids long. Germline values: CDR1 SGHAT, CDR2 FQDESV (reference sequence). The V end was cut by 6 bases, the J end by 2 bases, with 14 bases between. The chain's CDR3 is CASRGTQGAYNEQFF. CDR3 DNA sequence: TGTGCCAGCAGGGGAACCCAGGGCGCCTACAATGAGCAGTTCTTC.

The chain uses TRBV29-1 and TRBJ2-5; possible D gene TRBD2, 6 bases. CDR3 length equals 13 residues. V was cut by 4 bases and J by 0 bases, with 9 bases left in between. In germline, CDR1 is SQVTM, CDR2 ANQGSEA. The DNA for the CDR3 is TGCAGCGTTGCAGGACTAAACCAAGAGACCCAGTACTTC. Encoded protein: CSVAGLNQETQYF.

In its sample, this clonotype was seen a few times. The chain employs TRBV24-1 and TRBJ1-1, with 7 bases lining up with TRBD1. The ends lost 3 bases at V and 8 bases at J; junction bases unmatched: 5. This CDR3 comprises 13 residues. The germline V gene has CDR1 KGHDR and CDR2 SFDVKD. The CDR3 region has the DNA TGTGCCACCAGTGATGCTGGGACAGCCGAAGCTTTCTTT. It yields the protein CATSDAGTAEAFF.

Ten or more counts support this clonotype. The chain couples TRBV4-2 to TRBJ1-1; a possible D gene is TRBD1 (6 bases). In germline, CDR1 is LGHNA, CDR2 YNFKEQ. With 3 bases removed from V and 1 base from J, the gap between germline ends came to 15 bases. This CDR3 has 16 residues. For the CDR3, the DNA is TGTGCCAGCAGCCACGTTGGGATGACAGGGAACACTGAAGCTTTCTTT. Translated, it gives CASSHVGMTGNTEAFF.

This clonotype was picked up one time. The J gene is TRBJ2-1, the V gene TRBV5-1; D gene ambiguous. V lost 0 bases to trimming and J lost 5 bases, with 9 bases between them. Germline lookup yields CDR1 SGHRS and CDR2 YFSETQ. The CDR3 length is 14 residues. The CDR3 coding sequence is TGCGCCAGCAGCTTGGCCGTGGCAGACAATGAGCAGTTCTTC. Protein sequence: CASSLAVADNEQFF.

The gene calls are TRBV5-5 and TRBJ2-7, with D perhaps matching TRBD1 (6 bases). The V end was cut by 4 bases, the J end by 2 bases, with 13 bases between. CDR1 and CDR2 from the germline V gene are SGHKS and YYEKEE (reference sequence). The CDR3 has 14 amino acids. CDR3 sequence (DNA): TGTGCCAGCAGCCAAGGGGGTAGGACCTACGAGCAGTACTTC. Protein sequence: CASSQGGRTYEQYF.

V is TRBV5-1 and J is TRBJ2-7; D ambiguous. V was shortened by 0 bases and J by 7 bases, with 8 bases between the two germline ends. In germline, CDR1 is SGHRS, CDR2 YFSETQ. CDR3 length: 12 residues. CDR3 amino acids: CASSLAVGEQYF. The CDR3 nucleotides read TGCGCCAGCAGCTTGGCCGTGGGAGAGCAGTACTTC.

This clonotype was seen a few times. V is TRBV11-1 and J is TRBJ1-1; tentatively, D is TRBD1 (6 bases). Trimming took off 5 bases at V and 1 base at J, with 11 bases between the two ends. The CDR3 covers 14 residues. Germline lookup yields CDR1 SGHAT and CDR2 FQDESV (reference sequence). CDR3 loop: CASSLMTGNTEAFF. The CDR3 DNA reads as TGTGCCAGCAGCCTAATGACAGGGAACACTGAAGCTTTCTTT.

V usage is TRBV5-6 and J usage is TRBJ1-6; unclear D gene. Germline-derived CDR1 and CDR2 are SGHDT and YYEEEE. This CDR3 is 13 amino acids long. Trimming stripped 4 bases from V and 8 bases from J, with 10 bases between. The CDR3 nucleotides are TGTGCCAGCAGCCCGGACTGGGATTCACCCCTCCACTTT. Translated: CASSPDWDSPLHF.

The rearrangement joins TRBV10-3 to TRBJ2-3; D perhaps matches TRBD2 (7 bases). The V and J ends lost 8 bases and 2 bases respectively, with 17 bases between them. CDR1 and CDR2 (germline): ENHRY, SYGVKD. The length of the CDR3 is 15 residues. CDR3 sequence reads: CAIGGRGETTDTQYF. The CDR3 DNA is TGTGCCATCGGTGGGAGGGGGGAGACCACAGATACGCAGTATTTT.

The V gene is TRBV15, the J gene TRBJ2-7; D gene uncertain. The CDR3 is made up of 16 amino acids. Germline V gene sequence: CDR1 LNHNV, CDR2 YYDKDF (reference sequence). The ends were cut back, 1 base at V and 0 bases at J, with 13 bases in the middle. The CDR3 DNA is TGTGCCACCAGCAGAGTGATGCCGGGCGGCTCCTACGAGCAGTACTTC. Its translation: CATSRVMPGGSYEQYF.